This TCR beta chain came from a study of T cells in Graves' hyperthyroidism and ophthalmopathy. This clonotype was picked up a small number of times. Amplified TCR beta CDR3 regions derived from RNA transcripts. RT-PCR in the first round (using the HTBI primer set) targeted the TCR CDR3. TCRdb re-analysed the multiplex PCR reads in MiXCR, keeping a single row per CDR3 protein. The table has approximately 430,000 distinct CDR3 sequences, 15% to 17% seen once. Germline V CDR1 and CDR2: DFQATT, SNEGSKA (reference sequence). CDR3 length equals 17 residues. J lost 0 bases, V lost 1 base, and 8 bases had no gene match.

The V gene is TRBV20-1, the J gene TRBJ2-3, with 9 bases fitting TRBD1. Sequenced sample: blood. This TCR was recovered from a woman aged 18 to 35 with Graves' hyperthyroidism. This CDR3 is CSARVPPGQGSTDTQYF. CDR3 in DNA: TGCAGTGCTAGAGTTCCTCCGGGACAGGGAAGCACAGATACGCAGTATTTT.